One sample yielded the 24 T cell receptor beta chains listed below, sequenced in a study of blood T cell repertoires in COVID-19. Method: immunoSEQ multiplex PCR; TCRdb's copy keeps in-frame clones and lacks some. The table shows some 270,000 clones, with roughly 90% occurring only once. The sequencing sample was made of peripheral blood. The receptors were gathered from an older woman with COVID-19, enrolled during active disease.

The J gene is TRBJ2-1, the V gene TRBV7-2; D call uncertain. V lost 0 bases and J 5 bases, leaving 11 bases between the germline ends. The length of the CDR3 is 15 residues. CDR1 and CDR2 (germline): SGHTA, FQGNSA. CDR3 in amino acids: CASSLAAGMDNEQFF. Here the CDR3 DNA reads TGTGCCAGCAGCTTAGCTGCAGGTATGGACAATGAGCAGTTCTTC.

The chain joins TRBV9 to TRBJ1-1; D is unclear. Between the trimmed V and J ends, which lost 2 bases and 2 bases, there was a span of 19 bases. Germline V gene data show CDR1 as SGDLS and CDR2 as YYNGEE. The CDR3 covers 17 residues. CDR3 sequence: CASSVSPSAGTNTEAFF. CDR3 sequence (DNA): TGTGCCAGCAGCGTGTCACCCTCGGCAGGCACCAACACTGAAGCTTTCTTT.

The chain links TRBV7-9 to TRBJ2-1; maybe TRBD2 (6 bases). The length of the CDR3 is 13 residues. With 3 bases removed from V and 7 bases from J, the gap between germline ends came to 10 bases. Germline assignment: CDR1 SEHNR and CDR2 FQNEAQ (reference sequence). The CDR3 region has the DNA TGTGCCAGCAGCTTTGCGGGGCGGAATGAGCAGTTCTTC. Its protein product is CASSFAGRNEQFF.

This sequence joins TRBV5-1 and TRBJ2-2, with D maybe TRBD2 (5 bases). Germline V lookup: CDR1 SGHRS, CDR2 YFSETQ. The ends were cut back, 0 bases at V and 5 bases at J, with 11 bases in the middle. This CDR3 has 15 residues. CDR3 amino acids: CASSLVEGLTGELFF. The CDR3 DNA reads TGCGCCAGCAGCTTGGTTGAGGGCCTGACCGGGGAGCTGTTTTTT.

This clone was detected once. V and J are TRBV3-1 (or the pseudogene TRBV3-2) and TRBJ1-3; D remains ambiguous. Germline CDR1 LGHDT, CDR2 YNNKEL (reference sequence). The CDR3 spans 15 residues. V was pared by 4 bases and J by 0 bases, with 10 bases between. The CDR3 DNA reads as TGTGCCAGCAGCCCTGACACCCTCTCTGGAAACACCATATATTTT. Translation: CASSPDTLSGNTIYF.

The gene calls are TRBV20-1 and TRBJ2-2, with D maybe TRBD1 (6 bases). The length of the CDR3 is 14 residues. The germline V and J ends were trimmed by 3 bases and 6 bases, with 14 bases remaining between them. Germline loops: CDR1 DFQATT, CDR2 SNEGSKA (reference sequence). CDR3 loop: CSASPRGWSGELFF. CDR3 coding DNA: TGCAGTGCTAGTCCCAGGGGATGGTCCGGGGAGCTGTTTTTT.

This chain joins TRBV18 and TRBJ2-1; 8 positions agree with TRBD1. Germline-derived CDR1 and CDR2 are KGHSH and LQKENI. Losses at the gene ends were 2 bases for V and 0 bases for J; bases not matched to a gene: 3. The length of the CDR3 is 16 residues. The CDR3 DNA reads as TGTGCCAGCTCACCAACAGGGGGGAACTCCTACAATGAGCAGTTCTTC. Protein: CASSPTGGNSYNEQFF.

J is TRBJ1-2 and V is TRBV27; weak D call: TRBD1 (6 bases). The ends were cut back, 6 bases at V and 4 bases at J, with 21 bases in the middle. Germline CDR1 and CDR2: MNHEY and SMNVEV (reference sequence). This CDR3 has 16 amino acids. CDR3 DNA: TGTGCCAGCAGCCGGGGAGGGGGAGGTATTGGCTATGGCTACACCTTC. The encoded protein is CASSRGGGGIGYGYTF.

V is TRBV5-8 and J is TRBJ1-5, with unresolved D. Between the trimmed V and J ends, which lost 0 bases and 1 base, there was a span of 8 bases. The V gene's germline CDR1 is SGHTS and CDR2 YDEGEE. The CDR3 runs 15 residues. The CDR3 sequence is CASSLARSSNQPQHF. The CDR3 DNA follows: TGTGCCAGCAGCTTGGCCCGGAGCAGCAATCAGCCCCAGCATTTT.

This sequence joins TRBV9 and TRBJ1-2; tentative D call: TRBD1 (6 bases). CDR1 and CDR2 (germline): SGDLS, YYNGEE. V was shortened by 5 bases and J by 3 bases, with 23 bases between the two germline ends. This CDR3 spans 17 amino acids. CDR3 in amino acids: CASRGGHQSLTDYGYTF. Here the CDR3 DNA reads TGTGCCAGCAGGGGGGGGCACCAATCTCTTACCGACTATGGCTACACCTTC.

This chain connects TRBV3-1 (or the pseudogene TRBV3-2) to TRBJ1-4; 9 bases match TRBD1. J was trimmed by 10 bases and V by 1 base; bases with no gene match: 7. The V gene's germline CDR1 is LGHDT and CDR2 YNNKEL (reference sequence). This CDR3 region has 15 residues. The CDR3 nucleotides read TGTGCCAGCAGCCAAGGCGACAGGGGGGGTGGAAAACTGTTTTTT. Residues: CASSQGDRGGGKLFF.

The chain joins TRBV6-5 to TRBJ1-2; maybe TRBD1 (6 bases). V was shortened by 6 bases and J by 8 bases, with 16 bases between the two germline ends. This CDR3 region has 13 residues. Germline V gene data show CDR1 as MNHEY and CDR2 as SVGAGI. The CDR3 sequence: CASSRTAEAGYTF. The CDR3, as DNA: TGTGCCAGCAGCAGGACAGCTGAGGCCGGCTACACCTTC.

The V call is TRBV27, the J call TRBJ2-7; D might be TRBD1 (6 bases). V lost 3 bases, J lost 4 bases, and 13 bases lay in between. Germline V gene lookup returns CDR1 MNHEY and CDR2 SMNVEV (reference sequence). The length of the CDR3 is 14 residues. DNA of the CDR3: TGTGCCAGCAGTTTCGGGGACACTTCATACGAGCAGTACTTC. As protein: CASSFGDTSYEQYF.

The rearrangement uses TRBV6-2 or TRBV6-3 and TRBJ2-3, with 9 bases aligning to TRBD2. The germline CDR1 and CDR2 sequences are MNHEY and SVGEGT. The CDR3 covers 17 residues. V lost 0 bases, J lost 2 bases, and 6 bases stayed unmatched. The CDR3 region is CASSYSTSGWYTDTQYF. In nucleotides, the CDR3 is TGTGCCAGCAGTTACTCCACTAGCGGGTGGTACACAGATACGCAGTATTTT.

V gene TRBV29-1 combines with J gene TRBJ1-2, with a possible D match to TRBD1 (6 bases). This CDR3 region has 14 residues. Per germline, CDR1 SQVTM and CDR2 ANQGSEA. Trimming removed 2 bases at V and 2 bases at J, with 12 bases between. The CDR3 nucleotides are TGCAGCGTTGAACGGGGGGCATCCAACTATGGCTACACCTTC. It translates to CSVERGASNYGYTF.

This chain uses TRBV4-3 with TRBJ1-4; D may be TRBD1 (6 bases). Germline V lookup: CDR1 LGHNA, CDR2 YSLEER. The V and J ends lost 4 bases and 11 bases respectively, with 20 bases between them. This CDR3 has 15 residues. The DNA of the CDR3 is TGCGCCAGCAGCCCAGAACAGGGCCTTTTAGGGAAACTGTTTTTT. It codes for CASSPEQGLLGKLFF.

CDR3 sequence: CASSLEAGVNSPLHF. CDR3 bases: TGTGCCAGCAGCTTAGAGGCGGGGGTTAATTCACCCCTCCACTTT. The genes are TRBV7-9 and TRBJ1-6; a possible D gene is TRBD1 (5 bases). There are 15 residues in the CDR3. The germline V and J ends were trimmed by 1 base and 6 bases, with 10 bases remaining between them. Germline V gene sequence: CDR1 SEHNR, CDR2 FQNEAQ (reference sequence).

V and J are TRBV7-2 and TRBJ1-6; D gene ambiguous. CDR3 size: 16 residues. V lost 1 base and J 7 bases, leaving 14 bases between the germline ends. The germline CDR1 and CDR2 sequences are SGHTA and FQGNSA. The DNA for the CDR3 is TGTGCCAGCAGCTTAGGCGGTACGGGGATCAATTCACCCCTCCACTTT. Its translation is CASSLGGTGINSPLHF.

The CDR3 DNA reads as TGTGCCAGCAGCTTAGCGGGGCTAGCGGGGACCCAGTACTTC. Protein: CASSLAGLAGTQYF. The gene calls are TRBV7-2 and TRBJ2-5; 8 bases are shared with TRBD2. CDR1 and CDR2 (germline): SGHTA, FQGNSA. J gave up 7 bases and V 0 bases, and 4 bases lay outside the gene matches. The CDR3 is 14 residues long.

In its sample, this clone was seen once. An end of the junction does not agree with germline; a read error may underlie this. The chain has TRBV4-3 and TRBJ1-1; D possibly corresponds to TRBD1 (5 bases). This CDR3 comprises 13 residues. Germline assignment: CDR1 LGHNA and CDR2 YSLEER. CDR3 protein: CASSQDIVGLKGF. The DNA for the CDR3 is TGCGCCAGCAGCCAAGATATCGTCGGCCTAAAGGGGTTT.

This chain connects TRBV7-3 to TRBJ2-5, with TRBD2 matching over 7 bases. V lost 5 bases, J lost 2 bases, and 2 bases stayed unmatched. Germline values: CDR1 SGHTA, CDR2 FQGTGA. The CDR3 contains 13 residues. CDR3 region: CASSPGGQETQYF. CDR3 bases: TGTGCCAGCAGCCCGGGGGGACAAGAGACCCAGTACTTC.

This chain connects TRBV19 to TRBJ1-2; possibly TRBD1 for D (6 bases). This CDR3 is 14 amino acids long. Germline loops: CDR1 LNHDA, CDR2 SQIVND (reference sequence). Trimming cost V 7 bases and J 7 bases, with 19 bases left between them. As DNA, the CDR3 is TGTGCCAGTACCACCTGGTCAGGGGAGAGTGGCTACACCTTC. It yields the protein CASTTWSGESGYTF.

This chain joins TRBV10-1 and TRBJ1-5; perhaps TRBD1 as D (6 bases). Germline CDR1 is WNHNN and CDR2 is SYGVQD (reference sequence). The CDR3 loop spans 17 amino acids. The ends were cut back, 6 bases at V and 5 bases at J, with 23 bases in the middle. Here the CDR3 reads CASRDRSSKVLYQPQHF. DNA for the CDR3: TGCGCCAGCAGGGACAGATCGTCGAAGGTTCTTTATCAGCCCCAGCATTTT.

This chain joins TRBV3-1 (or the pseudogene TRBV3-2) and TRBJ1-6, with 7 bases matching TRBD1. CDR1 and CDR2 from the germline V gene are LGHDT and YNNKEL (reference sequence). This CDR3 region has 18 residues. The V segment lost 2 bases and the J segment 0 bases; nucleotides outside the gene matches: 7. CDR3 in DNA: TGTGCCAGCAGCCAAACCTGGACAGGTAGCTCCTATAATTCACCCCTCCACTTT. Protein: CASSQTWTGSSYNSPLHF.